These 14 T cell receptor beta chains originate from one sample sequenced in a study of shared clonotypes between healthy human individuals. CD45RO-negative, CCR7-positively selected cells formed the naive CD8 fraction, excluding terminally differentiated effector memory CD45RA+ cells. Clones were sequenced by immunoSEQ multiplex PCR, and TCRdb holds only the in-frame ones, with some missing. In the table there are about 2.1 million clones, 85% to 95% of which are singletons. Sequencing used naive CD8+ T cells from PBMCs. These receptors were obtained from a man aged 18 to 29 in good health. Some clones in this sample may be carry-over from other donors' samples.

This chain links TRBV5-4 with TRBJ1-1; 9 bases agree with TRBD1. Germline assignment: CDR1 SGHNT and CDR2 YYREEE (reference sequence). The CDR3 extends over 16 amino acids. The V segment lost 3 bases and the J segment 4 bases; nucleotides outside the gene matches: 10. The DNA of the CDR3 is TGTGCCAGCAGCTCGTTCACAGGGGGCGAGGGCACTGAAGCTTTCTTT. Translating gives CASSSFTGGEGTEAFF.

Note on this clone: This sample also contains other DNA sequences that code for the same CDR3. The chain uses TRBV19 and TRBJ2-1; 9 nucleotides agree with TRBD2. Germline loops: CDR1 LNHDA, CDR2 SQIVND (reference sequence). The CDR3 extends over 15 amino acids. Trimming at V came to 3 bases and at J to 4 bases, leaving 4 bases not matched to a gene. In DNA, the CDR3 is TGTGCCAGTAGTATGACTAGCGGAATATACAATGAGCAGTTCTTC. Its translation is CASSMTSGIYNEQFF.

The rearrangement links TRBV9 to TRBJ2-3, with 8 bases fitting TRBD2. The CDR3 is 17 amino acids. After removal of 3 bases from V and 0 bases from J, the junction contained 9 bases not matched to a gene. Germline values: CDR1 SGDLS, CDR2 YYNGEE. The CDR3 DNA reads TGTGCCAGCAGCGAATTTGGTAGCGGGGCTAGCACAGATACGCAGTATTTT. It is translated as CASSEFGSGASTDTQYF.

The CDR3 DNA follows: TGTGCCAGCACCATCCCCGGACTAGCGGGAGGGCCCAGGGCCGGGGAGCTGTTTTTT. It codes for CASTIPGLAGGPRAGELFF. The chain joins TRBV5-8 to TRBJ2-2; 15 bases are shared with TRBD2. CDR1 is SGHTS, CDR2 YDEGEE, per germline. The CDR3 runs to 19 residues. The J segment lost 6 bases and the V segment lost 6 bases, leaving 15 bases of the junction unmatched. Full variable domain (missing parts from reference TRBV5-8 and TRBJ2-2): EAGVTQSPTHLIKTRGQQATLRCSPISGHTSVYWYQQALGLGLQFLLWYDEGEERNRGNFPPRFSGRQFPNYSSELNVNALELEDSALYLCASTIPGLAGGPRAGELFFGEGSRLTVL.

The J gene is TRBJ1-4, the V gene TRBV9, with D possibly matching TRBD1 (5 bases). V lost 0 bases to trimming and J lost 6 bases, with 9 bases between them. Germline V gene sequence: CDR1 SGDLS, CDR2 YYNGEE. The CDR3 length is 14 residues. CDR3 in amino acids: CASSVGGDDEKLFF. The CDR3 DNA reads TGTGCCAGCAGCGTAGGGGGGGACGATGAAAAACTGTTTTTT.

In this sample, this clone turned up once. The chain's CDR3 is CAGAIAGGTTYNEQFF. The CDR3 DNA is TGTGCCGGAGCAATAGCGGGAGGGACCACCTACAATGAGCAGTTCTTC. V gene TRBV28 combines with J gene TRBJ2-1; TRBD2 matches at 11 bases. CDR1 and CDR2 (germline): MDHEN, SYDVKM. Trimming removed 11 bases from V and 2 bases from J; junction bases left unmatched: 11. The CDR3 sequence is 16 residues long.

This chain joins TRBV27 and TRBJ2-1, with D unclear. Germline values: CDR1 MNHEY, CDR2 SMNVEV (reference sequence). The ends were cut back, 7 bases at V and 12 bases at J, with 13 bases in the middle. This CDR3 spans 11 amino acids. DNA of the CDR3: TGTGCCAGCACCCTAGGACCTTTGCAGTTCTTC. Its translation: CASTLGPLQFF.

The V gene is TRBV29-1, the J gene TRBJ1-2; 9 bases are shared with TRBD1. Germline V CDR1 and CDR2: SQVTM, ANQGSEA. This CDR3 region has 15 residues. With 6 bases clipped from V and 4 bases from J, the junction kept 12 bases outside the gene matches. Written as DNA, the CDR3 is TGCAGCGTGGCAGAACAGGGGGCGTTTGCCTATGGCTACACCTTC. It is translated as CSVAEQGAFAYGYTF.

The J gene is TRBJ2-2, the V gene TRBV7-9, with 10 nucleotides matching TRBD1. Germline CDR1 and CDR2: SEHNR and FQNEAQ (reference sequence). Trimming at V came to 5 bases and at J to 5 bases, leaving 8 bases not matched to a gene. This CDR3 has 16 amino acids. The CDR3 sequence: CASSHRDRGRTGELFF. CDR3 nucleotide sequence: TGTGCCAGCAGCCACCGGGACAGGGGACGGACCGGGGAGCTGTTTTTT.

Concerning this clone itself: Other DNA sequences in this sample translate to the same CDR3. This rearrangement joins TRBV27 to TRBJ1-1; D is possibly TRBD1 (6 bases). Germline assignment: CDR1 MNHEY and CDR2 SMNVEV (reference sequence). The CDR3 consists of 14 residues. The ends were cut back, 2 bases at V and 0 bases at J, with 7 bases in the middle. CDR3 sequence (DNA): TGTGCCAGCAGTTTAGGACAGATGAACACTGAAGCTTTCTTT. It encodes CASSLGQMNTEAFF.

V usage is TRBV19 and J usage is TRBJ2-3, with no clear D. V gave up 6 bases and J gave up 0 bases, with 7 bases separating them. This CDR3 region has 13 residues. CDR1 is LNHDA and CDR2 is SQIVND in the germline V gene (reference sequence). The CDR3 DNA reads as TGTGCCAGTAGCCTGATCAGCACAGATACGCAGTATTTT. Protein: CASSLISTDTQYF. Using reference TRBV19 and TRBJ2-3 for the parts outside the CDR3, the full variable domain is DGGITQSPKYLFRKEGQNVTLSCEQNLNHDAMYWYRQDPGQGLRLIYYSQIVNDFQKGDIAEGYSVSREKKESFPLTVTSAQKNPTAFYLCASSLISTDTQYFGPGTRLTVL.

There are a few counts of this clone. One base away lies a much larger clone, so this may be a sequencing read error. Other DNA sequences in this sample translate to the same CDR3. This chain connects TRBV13 to TRBJ2-3; D remains unclear. Trimming took 0 bases from V and 2 from J, leaving 3 bases between them. This CDR3 comprises 13 residues. The germline V gene has CDR1 PRHDT and CDR2 FYEKMQ (reference sequence). The chain's CDR3 is CASSLGVTDTQYF. The DNA for the CDR3 is TGTGCCAGCAGCTTAGGGGTCACAGATACGCAGTATTTT.

CDR3 protein: CASSADRFNQPQHF. DNA of the CDR3: TGTGCCAGCAGCGCGGACAGATTCAATCAGCCCCAGCATTTT. The chain joins TRBV5-8 to TRBJ1-5, with D tentatively TRBD1 (6 bases). CDR1 and CDR2 (germline): SGHTS, YDEGEE. The CDR3 is made up of 14 amino acids. Deletions cut 4 bases from V and 3 bases from J, with 11 bases between. Together with reference TRBV5-8 and TRBJ1-5, the CDR3 gives the full variable domain: EAGVTQSPTHLIKTRGQQATLRCSPISGHTSVYWYQQALGLGLQFLLWYDEGEERNRGNFPPRFSGRQFPNYSSELNVNALELEDSALYLCASSADRFNQPQHFGDGTRLSIL.

The chain carries TRBV2 and TRBJ2-7; the D is unclear. The CDR3 has 15 residues. The V end lost 6 bases, the J end lost 1 base, and 16 bases lay between the germline ends. Germline V gene lookup returns CDR1 SNHLY and CDR2 FYNNEI. The CDR3 coding sequence is TGTGCCAGCAGCCTAGTGTTAGCTCCATCCTACGAGCAGTACTTC. Encoded protein: CASSLVLAPSYEQYF.